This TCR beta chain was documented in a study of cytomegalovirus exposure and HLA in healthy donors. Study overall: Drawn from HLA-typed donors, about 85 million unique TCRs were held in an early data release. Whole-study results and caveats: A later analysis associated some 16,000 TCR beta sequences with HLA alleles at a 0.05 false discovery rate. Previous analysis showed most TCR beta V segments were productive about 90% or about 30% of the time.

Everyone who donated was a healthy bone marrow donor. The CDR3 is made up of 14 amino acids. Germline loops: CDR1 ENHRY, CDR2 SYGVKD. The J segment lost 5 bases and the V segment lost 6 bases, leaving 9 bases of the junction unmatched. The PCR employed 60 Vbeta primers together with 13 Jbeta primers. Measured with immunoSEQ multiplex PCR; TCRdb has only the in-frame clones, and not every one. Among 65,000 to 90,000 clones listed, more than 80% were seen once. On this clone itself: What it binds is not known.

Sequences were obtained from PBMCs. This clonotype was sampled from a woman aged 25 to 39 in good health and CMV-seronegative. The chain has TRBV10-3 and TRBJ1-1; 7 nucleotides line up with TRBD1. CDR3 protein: CAISPRGQTTEAFF. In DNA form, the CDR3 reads TGTGCCATCAGCCCGAGGGGGCAGACAACTGAAGCTTTCTTT.